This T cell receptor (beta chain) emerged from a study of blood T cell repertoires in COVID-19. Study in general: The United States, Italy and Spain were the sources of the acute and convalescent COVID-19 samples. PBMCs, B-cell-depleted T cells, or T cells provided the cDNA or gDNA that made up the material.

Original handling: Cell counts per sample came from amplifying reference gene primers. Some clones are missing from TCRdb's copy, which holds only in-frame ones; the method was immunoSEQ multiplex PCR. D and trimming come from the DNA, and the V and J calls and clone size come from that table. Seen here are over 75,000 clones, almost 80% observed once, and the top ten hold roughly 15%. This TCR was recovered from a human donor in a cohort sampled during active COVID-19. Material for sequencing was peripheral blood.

In DNA form, the CDR3 reads TGTGCCAGCAGTACACAGGGGTACATGATCGAGCAGTACTTC. Translating it yields CASSTQGYMIEQYF. This chain uses TRBV2 with TRBJ2-7; 7 nucleotides match TRBD1. Germline V gene lookup returns CDR1 SNHLY and CDR2 FYNNEI. V lost 5 bases, J lost 6 bases, and 10 bases stayed unmatched. CDR3 length: 14 amino acids.